A single sample gave rise to the 12 T cell receptor beta chains below, sequenced in a study of cytomegalovirus exposure and HLA in healthy donors. Some clones are missing from TCRdb's copy, which holds only in-frame ones; the method was immunoSEQ multiplex PCR. The sample contains 35,000 to 50,000 clones, under 95% of which appear only once. The sample was PBMCs. All receptors come from a woman younger than 30 in good health and CMV-seronegative.

This clone was detected once. The V and J genes are TRBV10-2 and TRBJ2-5, with D maybe TRBD2 (6 bases). Germline V gives CDR1 WSHSY, CDR2 SAAADI. This CDR3 has 16 amino acids. Trimming left V 2 bases short and J 1 base short, with 14 bases between. CDR3 bases: TGCGCCAGCAGTGAGCAAATCACTAGCTTCCAAGAGACCCAGTACTTC. Translating it yields CASSEQITSFQETQYF.

The rearrangement uses TRBV6-1 and TRBJ2-6; TRBD1 agrees at 9 bases. J was trimmed by 0 bases and V by 4 bases; bases with no gene match: 7. The CDR3 spans 18 residues. Germline lookup yields CDR1 MNHNS and CDR2 SASEGT. CDR3 in DNA: TGTGCCAGCAGTGTAGGGACAGGGAGCTTCTCTGGGGCCAACGTCCTGACTTTC. Protein sequence: CASSVGTGSFSGANVLTF.

The rearrangement uses TRBV11-3 and TRBJ2-1; D gene uncertain. The CDR3 has 13 residues. The germline V and J ends were trimmed by 0 bases and 9 bases, with 9 bases remaining between them. Germline V CDR1 and CDR2: SGHNT, YENEEA. DNA of the CDR3: TGTGCCAGCAGCTTAGATTCCAGAGGTGAGCAGTTCTTC. Translation: CASSLDSRGEQFF.

This chain uses TRBV4-1 with TRBJ1-1; 8 bases agree with TRBD1. This CDR3 has 15 amino acids. Germline V gives CDR1 MGHRA, CDR2 YSYEKL. V trimming: 0 bases; J trimming: 3 bases; junction bases outside the gene matches: 3. CDR3 amino acids: CASSQEADRDTEAFF. The CDR3 DNA sequence: TGCGCCAGCAGCCAAGAAGCGGACAGGGACACTGAAGCTTTCTTT.

This rearrangement joins TRBV28 to TRBJ1-1; D call uncertain. Per germline, CDR1 MDHEN and CDR2 SYDVKM. Trimming left V 6 bases short and J 3 bases short, with 17 bases between. This CDR3 comprises 15 residues. CDR3 sequence (DNA): TGTGCCAGCAGGCCCCCGGGAGGGCACGACACTGAAGCTTTCTTT. Residues: CASRPPGGHDTEAFF.

This rearrangement joins TRBV19 to TRBJ1-5; possibly TRBD1 for D (6 bases). V was cut by 6 bases and J by 5 bases, with 11 bases left in between. CDR1 is LNHDA, CDR2 SQIVND, per germline (reference sequence). This CDR3 comprises 13 residues. The CDR3 spells CASRRQADQPQHF. DNA of the CDR3: TGTGCCAGTAGAAGACAGGCTGATCAGCCCCAGCATTTT.

The chain joins TRBV30 to TRBJ1-2; 7 bases are shared with TRBD1. CDR3 length equals 14 residues. The ends lost 3 bases at V and 7 bases at J; junction bases unmatched: 11. The V gene's germline CDR1 is GTSNPN and CDR2 SVGIG (reference sequence). The CDR3 is CAWRVQGVISGYTF. In nucleotides, the CDR3 is TGTGCCTGGAGGGTTCAGGGGGTGATCTCTGGCTACACCTTC. Based on the CDR3 plus reference TRBV30 and TRBJ1-2, the full variable domain is SQTIHQWPATLVQPVGSPLSLECTVEGTSNPNLYWYRQAAGRGLQLLFYSVGIGQISSEVPQNLSASRPQDRQFILSSKKLLLSDSGFYLCAWRVQGVISGYTFGSGTRLTVV.

The V call is TRBV28, the J call TRBJ2-5; D remains unclear. V dropped 5 bases and J dropped 5 bases, with 12 bases sitting between them. The CDR3 is 13 amino acids. Germline V gives CDR1 MDHEN, CDR2 SYDVKM. The CDR3 region is CASSPPSVETQYF. The DNA for the CDR3 is TGTGCCAGCAGTCCCCCATCGGTGGAGACCCAGTACTTC.

The V call is TRBV2, the J call TRBJ1-5; D unresolved. V lost 3 bases and J lost 4, with 7 bases in between. The CDR3 extends over 13 amino acids. The germline V gene encodes CDR1 SNHLY and CDR2 FYNNEI. Here the CDR3 reads CASSESLNQPQHF. The CDR3 DNA is TGTGCCAGCAGTGAGTCTCTGAATCAGCCCCAGCATTTT.

This rearrangement joins TRBV5-1 to TRBJ2-2; 8 nucleotides match TRBD1. This CDR3 spans 14 amino acids. CDR1 is SGHRS, CDR2 YFSETQ, per germline. V was clipped by 4 bases and J by 4 bases; unmatched bases: 3. The CDR3 DNA follows: TGCGCCAGCAGCCTCACAGGGGGCACCGGGGAGCTGTTTTTT. Amino acids: CASSLTGGTGELFF.

V is TRBV5-1 and J is TRBJ2-7, with 9 positions matching TRBD2. Germline CDR1 SGHRS, CDR2 YFSETQ. CDR3 length equals 16 residues. V shed 0 bases and J 0 bases; nucleotides not matched to a gene: 4. The DNA for the CDR3 is TGCGCCAGCAGCTTGGCGGGACTAGCATTCTCCTACGAGCAGTACTTC. Translation gives CASSLAGLAFSYEQYF.

The chain uses TRBV27 and TRBJ2-7; no firm D call. Germline values: CDR1 MNHEY, CDR2 SMNVEV (reference sequence). This CDR3 comprises 14 residues. The V end was cut by 5 bases, the J end by 3 bases, with 14 bases between. The CDR3 DNA follows: TGTGCCAGCAGTCTGAAGCGAAACCTCTACGAGCAGTACTTC. It specifies CASSLKRNLYEQYF.